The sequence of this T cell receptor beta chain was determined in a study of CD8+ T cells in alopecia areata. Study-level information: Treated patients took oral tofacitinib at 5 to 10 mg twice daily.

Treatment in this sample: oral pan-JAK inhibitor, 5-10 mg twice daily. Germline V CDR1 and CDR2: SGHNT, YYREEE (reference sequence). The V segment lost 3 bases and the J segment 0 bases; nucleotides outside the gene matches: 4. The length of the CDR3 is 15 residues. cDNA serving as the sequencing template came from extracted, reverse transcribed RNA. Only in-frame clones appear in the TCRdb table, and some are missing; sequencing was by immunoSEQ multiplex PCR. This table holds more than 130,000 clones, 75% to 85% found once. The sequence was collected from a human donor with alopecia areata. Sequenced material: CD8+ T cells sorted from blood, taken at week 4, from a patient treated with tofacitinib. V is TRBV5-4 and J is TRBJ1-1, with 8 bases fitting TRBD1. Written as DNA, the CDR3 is TGTGCCAGCAGCTGGGGACAGGCGCTGAACACTGAAGCTTTCTTT. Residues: CASSWGQALNTEAFF. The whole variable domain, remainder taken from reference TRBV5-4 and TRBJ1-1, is ETGVTQSPTHLIKTRGQQVTLRCSSQSGHNTVSWYQQALGQGPQFIFQYYREEENGRGNFPPRFSGLQFPNYSSELNVNALELDDSALYLCASSWGQALNTEAFFGQGTRLTVV.